This T cell receptor beta chain was documented in a study of long-term antiretroviral therapy in people with HIV. Study-level points and caveats: Clones with expansion before ART led the repertoire at all time points.

V lost 4 bases and J 1 base, leaving 18 bases between the germline ends. In germline, CDR1 is MNHEY, CDR2 SMNVEV (reference sequence). The CDR3 loop spans 17 amino acids. At the survey level, the v3.0 immunoSEQ assay was run. Assay used: immunoSEQ multiplex PCR; TCRdb lists only in-frame clones, some missing. The data show fewer than 35,000 clones, roughly 80% seen once. Details on this clone: Antigen specificity is unknown.

Sequencing was performed on unsorted PBMCs, taken 0.4 years before starting antiretroviral therapy. The rearrangement links TRBV27 to TRBJ2-3; D gene ambiguous. This receptor was obtained from a man aged 18-30 years with HIV. The chain's CDR3 is CASSSSLDLARTDTQYF. CDR3 nucleotides: TGTGCCAGCAGTTCTTCACTCGACTTGGCGCGCACAGATACGCAGTATTTT.